This T cell receptor beta chain was documented in a study of beta chain features in type 1 diabetes. Since all of the isolated RNA was reverse transcribed, expressed TCRB transcripts were what got sequenced. Only in-frame clones appear in the TCRdb table, and some are missing; sequencing was by immunoSEQ multiplex PCR. Among some 900,000 clones listed, about a sixth were seen once. V shed 1 base and J shed 2 bases, with 14 bases lying between them. Per germline, CDR1 MDHEN and CDR2 SYDVKM. The CDR3 runs 16 residues. This clone appeared a few times. V gene TRBV28 combines with J gene TRBJ2-5; D is perhaps TRBD1 (5 bases). Sequenced material: naive CD4+ T cells from blood. This receptor was taken from a woman younger than 35 in good health. The CDR3, as DNA: TGTGCCAGCAGTTTATCGGCAGGGTCACGACAAGAGACCCAGTACTTC. It is translated as CASSLSAGSRQETQYF.